These 15 T cell receptor beta chains originate from one sample sequenced in a study of blood T cell repertoires in COVID-19. Using immunoSEQ multiplex PCR, the repertoire was profiled, and TCRdb retains in-frame clones only, with some absent. The sample records 260,000 or so clones, around 84% being singletons. The sample taken for sequencing was PBMCs or T cells enriched from blood (not recorded which). The receptors were sampled from a man aged 18 to 30 who had recovered from COVID-19.

The genes are TRBV4-2 and TRBJ2-6; D is unresolved. Trimming left V 2 bases short and J 1 base short, with 9 bases between. Per germline, CDR1 LGHNA and CDR2 YNFKEQ. The CDR3 totals 16 residues. Written as DNA, the CDR3 is TGTGCCAGCAGCCAACCCACACCTTCTGGGGCCAACGTCCTGACTTTC. It is translated as CASSQPTPSGANVLTF.

This clone was seen more than once but under ten times. The J gene is TRBJ1-6, the V gene TRBV4-1, with TRBD1 matching 7 bases. V gave up 4 bases and J gave up 7 bases; unmatched junction bases: 10. This CDR3 is 16 amino acids long. In germline, CDR1 is MGHRA, CDR2 YSYEKL. CDR3 DNA sequence: TGCGCCAGCAGCCGACCTTCCGGGACAGAGAATTCACCCCTCCACTTT. Protein product: CASSRPSGTENSPLHF.

The rearrangement links TRBV28 to TRBJ1-4, with D hard to call. V lost 3 bases and J lost 3, with 8 bases in between. The length of the CDR3 is 14 residues. Germline loops: CDR1 MDHEN, CDR2 SYDVKM. DNA for the CDR3: TGTGCCAGCAGTTTCGAGGTGGCTAATGAAAAACTGTTTTTT. It encodes CASSFEVANEKLFF.

A single count supports this clone. The gene calls are TRBV11-2 and TRBJ1-6; 8 nucleotides match TRBD1. The CDR3 consists of 15 residues. Per germline, CDR1 SGHAT and CDR2 FQNNGV. V shed 1 base, J shed 8 bases, and the junction held 4 bases outside the gene matches. The CDR3 protein is CASSLGQGAYSPLHF. For the CDR3, the DNA is TGTGCCAGCAGCTTAGGGCAGGGGGCTTATTCACCCCTCCACTTT.

CDR3 coding DNA: TGTGCCAGCAGCCGAACGGACAGGGGTGGCTACACCTTC. It yields the protein CASSRTDRGGYTF. The chain employs TRBV7-9 and TRBJ1-2; 9 positions agree with TRBD1. J lost 7 bases, V lost 5 bases, and 5 bases had no gene match. The CDR3 contains 13 residues. CDR1 is SEHNR, CDR2 FQNEAQ, per germline (reference sequence).

The J gene is TRBJ1-2, the V gene TRBV5-1; D is undetermined. Germline assignment: CDR1 SGHRS and CDR2 YFSETQ. The CDR3 contains 13 residues. The V end lost 8 bases, the J end lost 3 bases, and 14 bases lay between the germline ends. DNA for the CDR3: TGCGCCAGGGACTCAACCAGATACTATGGCTACACCTTC. Its protein product is CARDSTRYYGYTF.

This chain links TRBV13 with TRBJ2-1; TRBD2 matches at 7 bases. The CDR3 loop spans 16 amino acids. Germline V lookup: CDR1 PRHDT, CDR2 FYEKMQ (reference sequence). V lost 4 bases and J lost 0; bases outside the gene matches: 6. The CDR3 sequence is CASSSQRGSSYNEQFF. Written as DNA, the CDR3 is TGTGCCAGCAGCTCCCAGCGGGGAAGCTCCTACAATGAGCAGTTCTTC.

The chain has TRBV19 and TRBJ1-1; possibly TRBD1 for D (6 bases). From germline, CDR1 is LNHDA and CDR2 SQIVND (reference sequence). The CDR3 contains 14 residues. Trimming took off 6 bases at V and 1 base at J, with 12 bases between the two ends. The DNA for the CDR3 is TGTGCCAGTAGCCGAGTAGGGGGGAACACTGAAGCTTTCTTT. Protein sequence: CASSRVGGNTEAFF. The variable domain in full, completed from reference TRBV19 and TRBJ1-1, reads DGGITQSPKYLFRKEGQNVTLSCEQNLNHDAMYWYRQDPGQGLRLIYYSQIVNDFQKGDIAEGYSVSREKKESFPLTVTSAQKNPTAFYLCASSRVGGNTEAFFGQGTRLTVV.

This clone was seen once. Written as DNA, the CDR3 is TGTGCCAGCAGCCGAACCCATCTTAGCGGGGGGGCGACAGATACGCAGTATTTT. Its translation: CASSRTHLSGGATDTQYF. The V call is TRBV3-1 (or the pseudogene TRBV3-2), the J call TRBJ2-3; 11 bases align to TRBD2. The CDR3 loop spans 18 amino acids. The germline CDR1 and CDR2 sequences are LGHDT and YNNKEL (reference sequence). The ends lost 4 bases at V and 3 bases at J; junction bases unmatched: 12.

The chain couples TRBV27 to TRBJ2-7; TRBD1 might be the D (6 bases). The V end lost 5 bases, the J end lost 1 base, and 15 bases lay between the germline ends. Germline CDR1 MNHEY, CDR2 SMNVEV (reference sequence). There are 15 residues in the CDR3. CDR3 coding DNA: TGTGCCAGCAGTGTCACAGGGCAGGGGTCCTACGAGCAGTACTTC. Protein product: CASSVTGQGSYEQYF.

The chain employs TRBV29-1 and TRBJ1-2; D gene ambiguous. CDR1 and CDR2 (germline): SQVTM, ANQGSEA. V shed 7 bases and J shed 2 bases, with 11 bases lying between them. There are 12 residues in the CDR3. For the CDR3, the DNA is TGCAGCGACCTAGACCGAAACTATGGCTACACCTTC. Its protein is CSDLDRNYGYTF.

CDR3 sequence: CASSIQGTGDNYGYTF. The CDR3 coding sequence is TGTGCCAGCTCAATCCAAGGGACAGGGGATAACTATGGCTACACCTTC. The rearrangement uses TRBV18 and TRBJ1-2, with 10 bases fitting TRBD1. There are 16 residues in the CDR3. The germline V gene encodes CDR1 KGHSH and CDR2 LQKENI. Trimming removed 5 bases from V and 1 base from J; junction bases left unmatched: 7. The full variable domain, with the rest looked up from reference TRBV18 and TRBJ1-2, is NAGVMQNPRHLVRRRGQEARLRCSPMKGHSHVYWYRQLPEEGLKFMVYLQKENIIDESGMPKERFSAEFPKEGPSILRIQQVVRGDSAAYFCASSIQGTGDNYGYTFGSGTRLTVV.

The rearrangement links TRBV3-1 (or the pseudogene TRBV3-2) to TRBJ1-5; 7 nucleotides agree with TRBD1. In germline, CDR1 is LGHDT, CDR2 YNNKEL (reference sequence). The V and J ends lost 1 base and 9 bases, in that order; junction bases with no gene match: 6. The CDR3 is 14 amino acids. Here the CDR3 reads CASSQAQGSGPQHF. In DNA form, the CDR3 reads TGTGCCAGCAGCCAAGCACAGGGGTCCGGGCCCCAGCATTTT.

The rearrangement joins TRBV2 to TRBJ2-2; 12 bases are a match to TRBD1. The CDR3 sequence is 16 residues long. Germline values: CDR1 SNHLY, CDR2 FYNNEI. V gave up 4 bases and J gave up 5 bases; unmatched junction bases: 5. This CDR3 is CASSVGTGGLTGELFF. The CDR3 DNA follows: TGTGCCAGCAGTGTGGGGACAGGGGGCCTAACCGGGGAGCTGTTTTTT.

This chain uses TRBV19 with TRBJ1-5; D is uncertain. V was shortened by 6 bases and J by 4 bases, with 13 bases between the two germline ends. The CDR3 contains 14 residues. The germline CDR1 and CDR2 sequences are LNHDA and SQIVND (reference sequence). CDR3 sequence: CASSLRVANQPQHF. The CDR3 DNA follows: TGTGCCAGTAGCCTCCGCGTCGCTAATCAGCCCCAGCATTTT.